A selection of T cell receptor beta chains follows, all from one sample in a study of early T cells in non-severe SARS-CoV-2 infection. TCRdb reanalysed the 5' RACE reads using MiXCR and keeps one entry per CDR3 protein. The data hold approximately 56,000 distinct CDR3 sequences, with 10% observed a single time. Specimen: whole blood. The receptors were sampled from an adult who was a healthcare worker with PCR-confirmed SARS-CoV-2 infection or an uninfected control (not recorded which). Both conserved end residues are part of each CDR3. A D gene is named only where the DNA matches it firmly. Only some rows state a clone size, as once, few, many or a class for expanded clones.

v_gene,d_gene,j_gene,abundance,CDR3nt,CDR3aa
TRBV20-1,-,TRBJ1-3,few,TGCAGTGCCGAGCCAGGGAAGCCTGGAAACACCATATATTTT,CSAEPGKPGNTIYF
TRBV10-2,-,TRBJ2-1,few,TGCGCCAGCAGTGACCCCTACTCTAATGAGCAGTTCTTC,CASSDPYSNEQFF
TRBV21-1,-,TRBJ2-7,-,TGTGCCAGCAGCAAAAGGGGATTGTCCTACGAGCAGTACTTC,CASSKRGLSYEQYF
TRBV4-1,-,TRBJ1-2,few,TGCGCCAGCAGCCAAGAACCCCGCAGGGGCTACACCTTC,CASSQEPRRGYTF
TRBV4-3,-,TRBJ1-5,few,TGCGCCAGCAGCCAATCTGCAGGGAAACAGCCCCAGCATTTT,CASSQSAGKQPQHF
TRBV6-2/TRBV6-3,TRBD2,TRBJ2-1,few,TGTGCCAGCAGTTACTCGATCGGACTAGCGGGAACCCATGAGCAGTTCTTC,CASSYSIGLAGTHEQFF
TRBV18,-,TRBJ2-1,-,TGTGCCAGCTCACCGGACAGATACAATGAGCAGTTCTTC,CASSPDRYNEQFF
TRBV10-2,TRBD2,TRBJ2-1,many,TGCGCCAGCAGTGATCAGCGGGAGGTGGTCGCGGAGCAGTTCTTC,CASSDQREVVAEQFF
TRBV14,TRBD2,TRBJ2-7,many,TGTGCCAGCAGCCCGTGGACTAGCGGAGGGACCTACGAGCAGTACTTC,CASSPWTSGGTYEQYF
TRBV29-1,TRBD1,TRBJ1-2,-,TGCAGCGTTGAAGATGCGGGACAGCTCTATGGCTACACCTTC,CSVEDAGQLYGYTF
TRBV3-1,-,TRBJ2-5,many,TGTGCCAGCAGCCCCATGGTTCAAGAGACCCAGTACTTC,CASSPMVQETQYF
TRBV3-1,-,TRBJ2-6,-,TGTGCCAGCAGCCAATCTTGGACGTCCGGGGCCAACGTCCTGACTTTC,CASSQSWTSGANVLTF
TRBV5-6,-,TRBJ1-2,-,TGTGCCAGCAGACGGGGGAACTATGGCTACACCTTC,CASRRGNYGYTF
TRBV6-1,-,TRBJ1-5,many,TGTGCCAGCAGTGAAGGCTTTTCGGGGGGCCTAGGGCAGCCCCAGCATTTT,CASSEGFSGGLGQPQHF
TRBV20-1,-,TRBJ2-2,once,TGCAGTGCTAGAGATCTAGGCCGGGGTCTTGCGAACACCGGGGAGCTGTTTTTT,CSARDLGRGLANTGELFF
TRBV11-2,TRBD1,TRBJ1-1,few,TGTGCCAGCAGCCTCCAGACAGGGTCGAACACTGAAGCTTTCTTT,CASSLQTGSNTEAFF
TRBV10-2,TRBD2,TRBJ2-1,-,TGCGCCAGCAGCACTAGCGGGGGTATAAATGAGCAGTTCTTC,CASSTSGGINEQFF
TRBV6-5,-,TRBJ2-5,-,TGTGCCAGCAGTTACTTGGGGGGCAACCAAGAGACCCAGTACTTC,CASSYLGGNQETQYF
TRBV29-1,-,TRBJ2-2,few,TGCAGCGTTAGCCCCTCCGGGGCCACCGGGGAGCTGTTTTTT,CSVSPSGATGELFF
TRBV19,TRBD2,TRBJ2-1,many,TGTGCCAGTAGTTCCCCTAGCGGGGTATACAATGAGCAGTTCTTC,CASSSPSGVYNEQFF
TRBV7-2,TRBD1,TRBJ1-5,many,TGTGCCAGCAGCTTAGGGACAGGGAGCAATCAGCCCCAGCATTTT,CASSLGTGSNQPQHF
TRBV6-2/TRBV6-3,-,TRBJ1-2,-,TGTGCCAGCAGTTACTCGAGGTTGGGGAGCGGAGGCTACACCTTC,CASSYSRLGSGGYTF
TRBV4-1,-,TRBJ2-1,few,TGCGCCAGCAGCCAACCAGGGGACAATGAGCAGTTCTTC,CASSQPGDNEQFF
TRBV10-3,-,TRBJ2-1,many,TGTGCCACACGAAACAATGAGCAGTTCTTC,CATRNNEQFF
TRBV5-5,-,TRBJ2-5,few,TGTGCCAGCAACCAACAGGGCCCCACGCACCAAGAGACCCAGTACTTC,CASNQQGPTHQETQYF
TRBV2,TRBD2,TRBJ2-3,many,TGTGCCAGCAGAGGCGGGGGTAGCACAGATACGCAGTATTTT,CASRGGGSTDTQYF
TRBV7-2,-,TRBJ1-1,once,TGTGCCAGCAGCTTAGGTATGCGCACTGAAGCTTTCTTT,CASSLGMRTEAFF
TRBV28,TRBD2,TRBJ2-3,many,TGTGCCAGCAGTTCAAGTAGCGGGACCGGTACAGATACGCAGTATTTT,CASSSSSGTGTDTQYF
TRBV5-5,TRBD1,TRBJ1-5,-,TGTGCCAGCAGCCGCCGGGACAGGGATCAGCCCCAGCATTTT,CASSRRDRDQPQHF
TRBV7-2,-,TRBJ2-3,many,TGTGCCAGCAGCCCACGCCCCGTTACAGATACGCAGTATTTT,CASSPRPVTDTQYF
TRBV4-2,TRBD1,TRBJ2-7,-,TGTGCCAGCAGCCAAGATTGGGGACAGCCCTACGAGCAGTACTTC,CASSQDWGQPYEQYF
TRBV29-1,-,TRBJ1-1,many,TGCAGCGTTGAATCGGCGGAGAACACTGAAGCTTTCTTT,CSVESAENTEAFF
TRBV6-1,-,TRBJ2-7,many,TGTGCCAGCAGAGCCAGGGGGGTGAACGAGCAGTACTTC,CASRARGVNEQYF
TRBV12-3/TRBV12-4,TRBD1,TRBJ1-4,-,TGTGCCAGCAGTTCCCCCGGGACAGGGGATGAAAAACTGTTTTTT,CASSSPGTGDEKLFF
TRBV7-6,-,TRBJ1-6,few,TGTGCCAGCAGCTTAAGTAATTCACCCCTCCACTTT,CASSLSNSPLHF
TRBV6-5,-,TRBJ2-6,few,TGTGCCAGCACTAAGGCATTCTCTGGGGCCAACGTCCTGACTTTC,CASTKAFSGANVLTF
TRBV7-2,TRBD1,TRBJ2-7,many,TGTGCCAGCAGCGCGAGGACAGGGGGAATCTACGAGCAGTACTTC,CASSARTGGIYEQYF
TRBV25-1,-,TRBJ1-3,few,TGTGCCAGCAGTGACCCCAATGTCTCTGGAAACACCATATATTTT,CASSDPNVSGNTIYF
TRBV6-2/TRBV6-3,-,TRBJ2-5,-,TGTGCCAGCAGTCCCCTTCGCAGCGGGGAGACCCAGTACTTC,CASSPLRSGETQYF